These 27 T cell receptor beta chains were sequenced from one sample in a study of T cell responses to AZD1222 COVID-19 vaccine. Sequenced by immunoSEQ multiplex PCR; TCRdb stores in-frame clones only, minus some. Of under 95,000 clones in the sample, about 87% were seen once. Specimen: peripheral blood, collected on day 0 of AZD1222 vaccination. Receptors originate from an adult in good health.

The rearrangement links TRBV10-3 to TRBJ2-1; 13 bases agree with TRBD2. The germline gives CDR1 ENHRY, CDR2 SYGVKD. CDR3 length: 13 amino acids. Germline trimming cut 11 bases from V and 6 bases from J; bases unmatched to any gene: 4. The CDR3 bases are TGTGCCGCGACTAGCGGGAGGACCAATGAGCAGTTCTTC. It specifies CAATSGRTNEQFF.

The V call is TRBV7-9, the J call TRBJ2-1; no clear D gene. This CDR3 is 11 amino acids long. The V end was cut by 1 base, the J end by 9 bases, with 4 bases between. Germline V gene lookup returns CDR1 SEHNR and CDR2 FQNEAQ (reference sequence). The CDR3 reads CASSLDAEQFF. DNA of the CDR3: TGTGCCAGCAGCTTAGATGCTGAGCAGTTCTTC.

The CDR3 nucleotides are TGTGCTAGTGGGTACGGGGCTAACTACGAGCAGTACTTC. This gives the protein CASGYGANYEQYF. V and J are TRBV12-5 and TRBJ2-7; D possibly matches TRBD1 or TRBD2 (5 bases each). V gave up 6 bases and J gave up 3 bases, with 12 bases separating them. Germline V CDR1 and CDR2: LGHNT, FRNRAP. This CDR3 is built from 13 residues. The full variable domain, completed using reference TRBV12-5 and TRBJ2-7, is DARVTQTPRHKVTEMGQEVTMRCQPILGHNTVFWYRQTMMQGLELLAYFRNRAPLDDSGMPKDRFSAEMPDATLATLKIQPSEPRDSAVYFCASGYGANYEQYFGPGTRLTVT.

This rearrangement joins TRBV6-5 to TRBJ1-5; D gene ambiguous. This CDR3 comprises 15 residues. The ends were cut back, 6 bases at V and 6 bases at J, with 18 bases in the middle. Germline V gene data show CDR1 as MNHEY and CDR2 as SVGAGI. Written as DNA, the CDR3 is TGTGCCAGCAGCATGCAAGGGCAATTAGGTCAGCCCCAGCATTTT. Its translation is CASSMQGQLGQPQHF.

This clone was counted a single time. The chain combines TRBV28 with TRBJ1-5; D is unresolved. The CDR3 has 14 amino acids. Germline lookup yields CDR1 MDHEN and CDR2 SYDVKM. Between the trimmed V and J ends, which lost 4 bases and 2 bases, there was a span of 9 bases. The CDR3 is CASSSMSRNQPQHF. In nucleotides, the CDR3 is TGTGCCAGCAGTTCTATGTCCCGCAATCAGCCCCAGCATTTT.

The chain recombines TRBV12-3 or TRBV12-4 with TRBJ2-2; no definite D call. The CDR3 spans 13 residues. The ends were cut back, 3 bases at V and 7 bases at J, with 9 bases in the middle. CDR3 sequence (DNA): TGTGCCAGCAGTTTCCAGCTCGGCGGGGAGCTGTTTTTT. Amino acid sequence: CASSFQLGGELFF.

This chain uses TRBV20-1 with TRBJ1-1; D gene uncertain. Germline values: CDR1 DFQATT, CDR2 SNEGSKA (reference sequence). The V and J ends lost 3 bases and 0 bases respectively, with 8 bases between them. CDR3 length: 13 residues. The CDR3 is CSASGAMNTEAFF. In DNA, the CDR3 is TGCAGTGCTAGTGGTGCTATGAACACTGAAGCTTTCTTT.

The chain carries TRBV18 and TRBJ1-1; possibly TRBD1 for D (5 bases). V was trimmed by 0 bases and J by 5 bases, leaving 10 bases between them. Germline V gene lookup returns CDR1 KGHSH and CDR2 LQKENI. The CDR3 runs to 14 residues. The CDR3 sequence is CASSPPSRATEAFF. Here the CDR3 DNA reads TGTGCCAGCTCACCACCGTCCAGGGCGACTGAAGCTTTCTTT.

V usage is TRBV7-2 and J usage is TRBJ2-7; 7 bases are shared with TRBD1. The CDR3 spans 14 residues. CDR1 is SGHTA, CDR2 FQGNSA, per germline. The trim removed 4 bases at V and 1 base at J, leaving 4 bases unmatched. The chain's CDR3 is CASSSVTGSYEQYF. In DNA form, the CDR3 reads TGTGCCAGCAGCTCGGTGACAGGGTCCTACGAGCAGTACTTC.

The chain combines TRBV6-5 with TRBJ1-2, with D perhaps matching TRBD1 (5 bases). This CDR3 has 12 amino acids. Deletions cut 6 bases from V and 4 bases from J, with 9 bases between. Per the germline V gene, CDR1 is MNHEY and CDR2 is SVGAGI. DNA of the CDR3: TGTGCCAGCAGGGGGCTGAGCTATGGCTACACCTTC. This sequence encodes CASRGLSYGYTF.

The CDR3 DNA reads as TGTGCCAGCACCGGCACTCCCTCCTACGAGCAGTACTTC. Translated: CASTGTPSYEQYF. J is TRBJ2-7 and V is TRBV28; D gene uncertain. The CDR3 runs to 13 residues. The ends were cut back, 7 bases at V and 0 bases at J, with 10 bases in the middle. Germline lookup yields CDR1 MDHEN and CDR2 SYDVKM.

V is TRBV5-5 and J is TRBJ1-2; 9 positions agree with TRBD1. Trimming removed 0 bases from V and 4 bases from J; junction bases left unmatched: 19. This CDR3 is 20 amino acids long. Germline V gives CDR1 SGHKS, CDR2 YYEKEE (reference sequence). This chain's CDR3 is CASSLAGTGRERRTIYGYTF. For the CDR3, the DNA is TGTGCCAGCAGCTTGGCCGGGACAGGGAGGGAGAGGAGGACGATCTATGGCTACACCTTC.

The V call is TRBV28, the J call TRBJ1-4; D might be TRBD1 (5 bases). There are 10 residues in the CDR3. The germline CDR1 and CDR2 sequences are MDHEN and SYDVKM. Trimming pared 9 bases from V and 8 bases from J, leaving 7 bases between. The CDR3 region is CASRGEKLFF. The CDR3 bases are TGTGCCAGTCGGGGCGAAAAACTGTTTTTT.

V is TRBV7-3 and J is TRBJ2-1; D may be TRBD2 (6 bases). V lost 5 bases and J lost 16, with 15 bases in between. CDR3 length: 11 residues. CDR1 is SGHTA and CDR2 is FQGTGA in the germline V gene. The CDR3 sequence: CASSPGTRLFF. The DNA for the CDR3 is TGTGCCAGCAGCCCAGGGACTCGCCTCTTCTTC. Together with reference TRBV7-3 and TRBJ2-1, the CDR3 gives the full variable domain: GAGVSQTPSNKVTEKGKYVELRCDPISGHTALYWYRQSLGQGPEFLIYFQGTGAADDSGLPNDRFFAVRPEGSVSTLKIQRTERGDSAVYLCASSPGTRLFFGPGTRLTVL.

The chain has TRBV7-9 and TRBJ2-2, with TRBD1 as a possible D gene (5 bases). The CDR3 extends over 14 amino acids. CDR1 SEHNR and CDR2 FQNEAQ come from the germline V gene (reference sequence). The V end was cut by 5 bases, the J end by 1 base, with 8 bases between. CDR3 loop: CASSPDRNTGELFF. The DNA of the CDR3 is TGTGCCAGCAGCCCAGACAGGAACACCGGGGAGCTGTTTTTT.

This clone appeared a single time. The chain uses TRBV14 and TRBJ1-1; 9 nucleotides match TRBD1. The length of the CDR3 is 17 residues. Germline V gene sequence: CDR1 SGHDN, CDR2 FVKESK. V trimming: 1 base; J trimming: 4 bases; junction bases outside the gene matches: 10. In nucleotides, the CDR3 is TGTGCCAGCAGCCAAGGGCCGGGACAGGGTCTTCCCACTGAAGCTTTCTTT. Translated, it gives CASSQGPGQGLPTEAFF.

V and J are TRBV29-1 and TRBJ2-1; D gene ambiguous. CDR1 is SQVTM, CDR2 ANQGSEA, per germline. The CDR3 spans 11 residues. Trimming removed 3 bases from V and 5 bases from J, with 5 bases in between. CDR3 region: CSVDGHNEQFF. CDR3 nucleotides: TGCAGCGTTGATGGTCACAATGAGCAGTTCTTC.

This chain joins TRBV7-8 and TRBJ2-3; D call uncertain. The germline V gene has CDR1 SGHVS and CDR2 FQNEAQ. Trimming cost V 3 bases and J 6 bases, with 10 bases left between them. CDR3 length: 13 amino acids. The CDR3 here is CASSLTRVDTQYF. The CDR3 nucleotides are TGTGCCAGCAGCTTGACACGGGTCGATACGCAGTATTTT.

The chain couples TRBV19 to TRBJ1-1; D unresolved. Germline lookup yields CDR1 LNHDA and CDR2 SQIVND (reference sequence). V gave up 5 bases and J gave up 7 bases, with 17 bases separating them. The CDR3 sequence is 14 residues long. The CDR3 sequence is CASSEPGRQIEAFF. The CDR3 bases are TGTGCCAGTAGTGAGCCGGGCAGGCAAATTGAAGCTTTCTTT.

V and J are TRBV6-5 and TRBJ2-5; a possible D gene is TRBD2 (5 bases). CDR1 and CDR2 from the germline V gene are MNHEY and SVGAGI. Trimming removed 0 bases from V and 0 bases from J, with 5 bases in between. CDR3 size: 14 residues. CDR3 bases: TGTGCCAGCAGTTACTCGAGGGACCAAGAGACCCAGTACTTC. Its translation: CASSYSRDQETQYF.

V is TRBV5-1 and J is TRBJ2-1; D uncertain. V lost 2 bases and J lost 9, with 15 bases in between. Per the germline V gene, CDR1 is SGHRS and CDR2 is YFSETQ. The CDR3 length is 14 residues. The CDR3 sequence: CASSLAARFSEQFF. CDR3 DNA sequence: TGCGCCAGCAGCTTAGCTGCTAGGTTTAGTGAGCAGTTCTTC.

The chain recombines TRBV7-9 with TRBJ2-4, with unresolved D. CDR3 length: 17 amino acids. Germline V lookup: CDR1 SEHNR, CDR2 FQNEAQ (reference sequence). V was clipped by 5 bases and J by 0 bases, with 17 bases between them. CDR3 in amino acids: CASSGESTYIAKNIQYF. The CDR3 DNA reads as TGTGCCAGCAGCGGGGAATCTACGTACATAGCCAAAAACATTCAGTACTTC.

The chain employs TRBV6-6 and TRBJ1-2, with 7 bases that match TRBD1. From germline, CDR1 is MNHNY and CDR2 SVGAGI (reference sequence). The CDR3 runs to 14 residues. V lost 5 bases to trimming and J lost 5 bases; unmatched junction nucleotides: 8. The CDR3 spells CASSKQGDLYGYTF. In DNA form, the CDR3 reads TGTGCCAGCAGTAAGCAGGGGGACCTTTATGGCTACACCTTC.

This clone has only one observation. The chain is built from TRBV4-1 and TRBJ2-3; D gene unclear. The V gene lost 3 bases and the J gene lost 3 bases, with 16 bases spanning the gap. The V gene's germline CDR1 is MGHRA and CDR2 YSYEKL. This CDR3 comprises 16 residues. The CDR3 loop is CASSHTPLLGTDTQYF. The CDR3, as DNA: TGCGCCAGCAGCCATACACCCCTCTTGGGAACAGATACGCAGTATTTT.

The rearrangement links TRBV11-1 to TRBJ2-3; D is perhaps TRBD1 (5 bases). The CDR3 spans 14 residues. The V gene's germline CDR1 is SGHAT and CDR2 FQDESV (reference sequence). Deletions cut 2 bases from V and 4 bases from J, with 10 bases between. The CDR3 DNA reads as TGTGCCAGCAGCTTAAGGGGCCCCGCAGATACGCAGTATTTT. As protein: CASSLRGPADTQYF.

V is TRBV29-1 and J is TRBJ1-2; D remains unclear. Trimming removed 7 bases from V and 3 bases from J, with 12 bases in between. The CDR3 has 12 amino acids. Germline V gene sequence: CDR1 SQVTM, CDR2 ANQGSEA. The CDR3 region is CSARERDYGYTF. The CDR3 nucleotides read TGCAGCGCCCGAGAGCGAGACTATGGCTACACCTTC.

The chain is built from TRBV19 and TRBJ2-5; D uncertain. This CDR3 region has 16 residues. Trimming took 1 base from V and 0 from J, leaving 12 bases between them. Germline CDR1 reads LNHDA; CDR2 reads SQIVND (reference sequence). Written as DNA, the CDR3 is TGTGCCAGTAGTATAGGGGTAGTATGGGACCAAGAGACCCAGTACTTC. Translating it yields CASSIGVVWDQETQYF. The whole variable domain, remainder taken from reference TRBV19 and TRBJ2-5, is DGGITQSPKYLFRKEGQNVTLSCEQNLNHDAMYWYRQDPGQGLRLIYYSQIVNDFQKGDIAEGYSVSREKKESFPLTVTSAQKNPTAFYLCASSIGVVWDQETQYFGPGTRLLVL.